Sequencing of this T cell receptor beta chain was carried out in a study of blood T cell repertoires in COVID-19. Study overall: The United States, Italy and Spain supplied acute and convalescent COVID-19 samples. The cDNA or gDNA used as material had been derived from T cells, B-cell-depleted T cells, or PBMCs.

The germline V gene encodes CDR1 LGHNA and CDR2 YSLEER. Between the trimmed V and J ends, which lost 0 bases and 1 base, there was a span of 13 bases. The CDR3 contains 17 residues. In the study's own analysis: Estimates of nucleated cell counts were drawn from the amplification of reference gene primers. The method was immunoSEQ multiplex PCR; TCRdb's version includes in-frame clones alone and lacks a portion of them. The V and J calls and clone size are taken from that table; D and trimming were inferred from the DNA. The sample lists more than 200,000 clones, 83% occurring once. The V gene is TRBV4-3, the J gene TRBJ2-1, with a weak D call TRBD2 (6 bases). This clonotype originated in a woman between 40 and 50 years old with active or convalescent COVID-19. The sequenced sample was peripheral blood. The CDR3 region is CASSQESSGWSYNEQFF. Here the CDR3 DNA reads TGCGCCAGCAGCCAAGAGAGTAGCGGCTGGTCCTACAATGAGCAGTTCTTC.